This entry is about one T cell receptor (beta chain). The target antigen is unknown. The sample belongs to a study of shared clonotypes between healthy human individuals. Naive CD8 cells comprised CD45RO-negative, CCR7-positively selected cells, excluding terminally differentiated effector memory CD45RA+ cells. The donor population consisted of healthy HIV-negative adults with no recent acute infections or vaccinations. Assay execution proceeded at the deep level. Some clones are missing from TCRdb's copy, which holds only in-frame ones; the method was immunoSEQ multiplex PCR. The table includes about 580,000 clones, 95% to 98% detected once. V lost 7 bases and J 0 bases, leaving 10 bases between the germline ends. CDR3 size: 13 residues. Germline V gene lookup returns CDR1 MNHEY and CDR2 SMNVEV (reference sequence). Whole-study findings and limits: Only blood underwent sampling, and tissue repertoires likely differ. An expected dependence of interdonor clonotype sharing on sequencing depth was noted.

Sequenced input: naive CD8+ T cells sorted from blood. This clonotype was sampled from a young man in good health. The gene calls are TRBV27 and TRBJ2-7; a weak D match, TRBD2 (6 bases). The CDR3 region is CASMGGGSYEQYF. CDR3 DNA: TGTGCCAGCATGGGGGGTGGCTCCTACGAGCAGTACTTC.